This T cell receptor (beta chain) comes out of a study of blood T cell repertoires in COVID-19. Assay used: immunoSEQ multiplex PCR; TCRdb lists only in-frame clones, some missing. The data show 250,000 to 400,000 clones, 85% to 90% seen once. V dropped 8 bases and J dropped 4 bases, with 18 bases sitting between them. The germline V gene has CDR1 SGHRS and CDR2 YFSETQ. This CDR3 is built from 14 residues. The sequenced material came from peripheral blood. The receptor's source is a woman in her 30s with COVID-19, enrolled during active disease. This chain joins TRBV5-1 and TRBJ1-2, with D perhaps matching TRBD1 (5 bases). CDR3 DNA sequence: TGCGCCAGTAAGCCGGGACTAACTTTCTATGGCTACACCTTC. This sequence encodes CASKPGLTFYGYTF.